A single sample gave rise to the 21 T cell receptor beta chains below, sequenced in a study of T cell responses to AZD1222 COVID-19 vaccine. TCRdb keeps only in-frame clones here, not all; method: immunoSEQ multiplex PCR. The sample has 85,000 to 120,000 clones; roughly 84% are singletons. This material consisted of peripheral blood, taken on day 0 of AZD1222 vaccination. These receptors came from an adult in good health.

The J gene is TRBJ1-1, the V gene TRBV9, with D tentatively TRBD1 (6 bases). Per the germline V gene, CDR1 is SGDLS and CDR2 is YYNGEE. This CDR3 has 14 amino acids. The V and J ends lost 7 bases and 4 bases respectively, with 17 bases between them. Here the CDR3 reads CASSNRVISTEAFF. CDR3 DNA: TGTGCCAGCTCGAACAGGGTAATTAGCACTGAAGCTTTCTTT.

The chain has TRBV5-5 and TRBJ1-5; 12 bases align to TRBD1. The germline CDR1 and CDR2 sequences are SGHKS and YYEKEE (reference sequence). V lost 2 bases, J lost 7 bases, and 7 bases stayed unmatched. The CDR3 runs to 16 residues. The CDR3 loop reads CASSLGTGGAGQPQHF. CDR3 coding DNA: TGTGCCAGCAGCTTAGGGACAGGGGGCGCAGGGCAGCCCCAGCATTTT.

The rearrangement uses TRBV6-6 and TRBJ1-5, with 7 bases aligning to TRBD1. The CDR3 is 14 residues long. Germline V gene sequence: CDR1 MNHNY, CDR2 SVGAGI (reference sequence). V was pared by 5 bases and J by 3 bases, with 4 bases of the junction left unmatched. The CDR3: CASSAQGYNQPQHF. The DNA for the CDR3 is TGTGCCAGCAGTGCACAGGGGTACAATCAGCCCCAGCATTTT.

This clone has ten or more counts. CDR3 protein: CASSLTGFNTEAFF. The DNA of the CDR3 is TGTGCCAGCAGCCTGACAGGATTTAACACTGAAGCTTTCTTT. The J gene is TRBJ1-1, the V gene TRBV6-2 or TRBV6-3; D may be TRBD1 (6 bases). Germline CDR1 reads MNHEY; CDR2 reads SVGEGT. CDR3 length equals 14 residues. V gave up 6 bases and J gave up 2 bases, with 13 bases separating them.

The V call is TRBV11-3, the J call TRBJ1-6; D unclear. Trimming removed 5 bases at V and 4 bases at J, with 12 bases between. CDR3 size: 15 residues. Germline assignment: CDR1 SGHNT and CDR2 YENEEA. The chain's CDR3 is CASSPDGQYNSPLHF. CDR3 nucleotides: TGTGCCAGCAGCCCGGACGGGCAGTATAATTCACCCCTCCACTTT.

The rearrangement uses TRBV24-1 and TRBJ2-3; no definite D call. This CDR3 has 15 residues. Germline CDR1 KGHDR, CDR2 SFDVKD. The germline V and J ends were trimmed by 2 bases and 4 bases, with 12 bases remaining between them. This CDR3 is CATSDSSRSSDTQYF. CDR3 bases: TGTGCCACCAGTGATTCTTCCCGATCCTCAGATACGCAGTATTTT.

The CDR3 nucleotides are TGTGCCAGCAGCCTCGGTCGAAGGGACAGCGTGGCAGCAGAGACCCAGTACTTC. Its protein product is CASSLGRRDSVAAETQYF. The rearrangement links TRBV6-7 to TRBJ2-5; 7 positions agree with TRBD1. TRBV6-7 is an ORF; its function is uncertain. J was trimmed by 4 bases and V by 6 bases; bases with no gene match: 20. The CDR3 is made up of 18 amino acids.

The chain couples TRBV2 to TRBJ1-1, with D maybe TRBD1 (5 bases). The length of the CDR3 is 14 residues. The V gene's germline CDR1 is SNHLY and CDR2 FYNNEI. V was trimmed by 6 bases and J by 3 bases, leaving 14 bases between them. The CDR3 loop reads CASSRREGDTEAFF. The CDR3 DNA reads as TGTGCCAGCAGCCGCAGGGAAGGCGACACTGAAGCTTTCTTT. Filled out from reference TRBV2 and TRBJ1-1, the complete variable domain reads EPEVTQTPSHQVTQMGQEVILRCVPISNHLYFYWYRQILGQKVEFLVSFYNNEISEKSEIFDDQFSVERPDGSNFTLKIRSTKLEDSAMYFCASSRREGDTEAFFGQGTRLTVV.

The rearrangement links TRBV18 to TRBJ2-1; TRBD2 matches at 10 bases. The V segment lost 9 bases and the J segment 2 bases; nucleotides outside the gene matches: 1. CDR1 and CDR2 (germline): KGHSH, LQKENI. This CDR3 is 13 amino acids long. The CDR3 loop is CASTSGTYNEQFF. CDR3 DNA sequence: TGTGCCAGTACTAGCGGGACCTACAATGAGCAGTTCTTC.

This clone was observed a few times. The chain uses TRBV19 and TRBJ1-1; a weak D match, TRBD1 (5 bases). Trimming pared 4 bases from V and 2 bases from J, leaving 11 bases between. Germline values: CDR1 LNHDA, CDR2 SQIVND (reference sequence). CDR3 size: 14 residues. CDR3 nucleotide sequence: TGTGCCAGTAGTAAAGGACATGACAACACTGAAGCTTTCTTT. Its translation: CASSKGHDNTEAFF.

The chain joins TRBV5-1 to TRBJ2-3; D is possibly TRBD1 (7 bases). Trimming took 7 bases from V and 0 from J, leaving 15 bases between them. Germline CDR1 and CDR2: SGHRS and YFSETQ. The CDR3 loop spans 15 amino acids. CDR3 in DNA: TGCGCCAGCGGCGAACAGGGGACTAGCACAGATACGCAGTATTTT. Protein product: CASGEQGTSTDTQYF. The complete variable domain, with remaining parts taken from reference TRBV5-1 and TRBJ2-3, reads KAGVTQTPRYLIKTRGQQVTLSCSPISGHRSVSWYQQTPGQGLQFLFEYFSETQRNKGNFPGRFSGRQFSNSRSEMNVSTLELGDSALYLCASGEQGTSTDTQYFGPGTRLTVL.

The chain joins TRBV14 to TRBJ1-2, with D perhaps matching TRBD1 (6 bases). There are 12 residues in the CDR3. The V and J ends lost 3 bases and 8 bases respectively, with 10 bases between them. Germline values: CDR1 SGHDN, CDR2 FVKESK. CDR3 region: CASSQAGVGYTF. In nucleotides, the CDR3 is TGTGCCAGCAGCCAGGCAGGGGTCGGCTACACCTTC. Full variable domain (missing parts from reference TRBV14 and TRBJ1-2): EAGVTQFPSHSVIEKGQTVTLRCDPISGHDNLYWYRRVMGKEIKFLLHFVKESKQDESGMPNNRFLAERTGGTYSTLKVQPAELEDSGVYFCASSQAGVGYTFGSGTRLTVV.

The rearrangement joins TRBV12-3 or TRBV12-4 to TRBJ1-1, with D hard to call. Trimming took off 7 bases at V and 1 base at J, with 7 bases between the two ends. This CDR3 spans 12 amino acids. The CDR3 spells CASKRQNTEAFF. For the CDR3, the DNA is TGTGCCAGCAAGCGGCAGAACACTGAAGCTTTCTTT.

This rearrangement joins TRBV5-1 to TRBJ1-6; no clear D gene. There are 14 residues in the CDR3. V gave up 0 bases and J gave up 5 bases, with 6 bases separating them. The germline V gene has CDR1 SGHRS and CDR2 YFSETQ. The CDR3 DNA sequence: TGCGCCAGCAGCTTGGCGGAAAATAATTCACCCCTCCACTTT. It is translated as CASSLAENNSPLHF.

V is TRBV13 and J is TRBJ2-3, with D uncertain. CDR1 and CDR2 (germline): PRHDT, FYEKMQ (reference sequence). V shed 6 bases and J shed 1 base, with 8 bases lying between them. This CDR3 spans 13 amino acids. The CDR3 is CASRQLGTDTQYF. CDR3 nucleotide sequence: TGTGCCAGCAGACAGCTTGGCACAGATACGCAGTATTTT.

Written as DNA, the CDR3 is TGTGCTAGTGGTTTTTGGGATTCGGTCGGTGGCTACACCTTC. This gives the protein CASGFWDSVGGYTF. The chain is built from TRBV12-5 and TRBJ1-2; D uncertain. The CDR3 consists of 14 residues. V gave up 3 bases and J gave up 7 bases, with 15 bases separating them. Germline CDR1 LGHNT, CDR2 FRNRAP.

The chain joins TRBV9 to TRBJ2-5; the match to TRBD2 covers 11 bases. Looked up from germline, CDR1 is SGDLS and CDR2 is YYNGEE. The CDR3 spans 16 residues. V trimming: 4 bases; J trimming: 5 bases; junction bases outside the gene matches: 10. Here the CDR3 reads CASSTNAGTSGETQYF. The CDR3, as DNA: TGTGCCAGCAGCACCAACGCCGGGACTAGCGGTGAGACCCAGTACTTC.

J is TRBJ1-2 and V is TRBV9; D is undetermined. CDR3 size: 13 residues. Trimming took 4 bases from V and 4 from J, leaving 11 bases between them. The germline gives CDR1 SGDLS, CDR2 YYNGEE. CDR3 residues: CASSLTGTYGYTF. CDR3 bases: TGTGCCAGCAGCTTGACCGGTACCTATGGCTACACCTTC.

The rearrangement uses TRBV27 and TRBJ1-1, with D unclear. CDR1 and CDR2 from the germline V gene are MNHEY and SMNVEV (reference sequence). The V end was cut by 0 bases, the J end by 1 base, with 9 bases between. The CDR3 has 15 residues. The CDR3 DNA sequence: TGTGCCAGCAGTTTATCGTGGCAGCGGAACACTGAAGCTTTCTTT. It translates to CASSLSWQRNTEAFF.

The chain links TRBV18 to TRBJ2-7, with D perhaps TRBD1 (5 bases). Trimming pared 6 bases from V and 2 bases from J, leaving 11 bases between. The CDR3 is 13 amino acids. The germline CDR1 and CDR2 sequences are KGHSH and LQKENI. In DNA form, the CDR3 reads TGTGCCAGCTCTGACAGCCCAGCCTACGAGCAGTACTTC. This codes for CASSDSPAYEQYF.

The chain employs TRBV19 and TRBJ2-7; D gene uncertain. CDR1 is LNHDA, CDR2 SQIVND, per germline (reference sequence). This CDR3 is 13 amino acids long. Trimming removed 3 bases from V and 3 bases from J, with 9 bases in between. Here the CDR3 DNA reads TGTGCCAGTAGTATTACTGGAGTCTACGAGCAGTACTTC. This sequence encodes CASSITGVYEQYF.